Here is one T cell receptor (beta chain) with its context. Its antigen is undetermined. The data belong to a study of cytomegalovirus exposure and HLA in healthy donors. Regarding the study as a whole: A later analysis by the authors found several of the most significant clusters apparently linked to common viral pathogens. Accurate prediction of HLA-A and HLA-B alleles (for most subjects) was reportedly achieved from TCR beta sequences. Among the sequence variants, a highly shared cluster was likely an artifact of sequencing.

Everyone who donated was a healthy bone marrow donor. This CDR3 is 13 amino acids long. The germline gives CDR1 SGHDT, CDR2 YYEEEE. V was shortened by 2 bases and J by 4 bases, with 9 bases between the two germline ends. The PCR employed 60 Vbeta primers together with 13 Jbeta primers. This table comes from immunoSEQ multiplex PCR, and its TCRdb copy is limited to in-frame clones, with some not included. The sample yields approximately 190,000 clones, roughly 80% seen once. Sequenced: PBMCs. The TCR sequence derives from a woman aged 45-65 years in good health and CMV-seropositive. The J gene is TRBJ2-5, the V gene TRBV5-6; D unclear. CDR3 region: CASSFSSGETQYF. The CDR3, as DNA: TGTGCCAGCAGCTTTAGCTCTGGAGAGACCCAGTACTTC.